This T cell receptor beta chain came from a study of T-cell memory formation after mild COVID-19. In germline, CDR1 is DFQATT, CDR2 SNEGSKA (reference sequence). The ends were cut back, 5 bases at V and 8 bases at J, with 16 bases in the middle. CDR3 length: 13 residues. This clonotype has a count of ten or more. TCRdb recomputed calls from the 5' RACE reads with MiXCR, one row per CDR3 protein. The profile covers 180,000 or so distinct CDR3 sequences, with roughly 12% appearing a single time and roughly 3.8% taken by the ten largest. The chain combines TRBV20-1 with TRBJ2-1, with D perhaps TRBD2 (5 bases). Source material: PBMCs or a T cell subset sorted from them (not recorded which). The source of this sequence is a man aged 18 to 30 who had mild COVID-19 (a few samples of this study predate the infection). Cell type and time point are not known. The CDR3 DNA reads TGCAGTGCTCCGGACTCAAGAGAGGATGAGCAGTTCTTC. It encodes CSAPDSREDEQFF.